These 27 T cell receptor beta chains came from one sample sequenced in a study of cytomegalovirus exposure and HLA in healthy donors. Use of 60 Vbeta and 13 Jbeta primers characterized the PCR. Profiling relied on immunoSEQ multiplex PCR, and the TCRdb table lists in-frame clones only, not all of them. The table lists 160,000 or so clones, about 80% of them singletons. The specimen sequenced was PBMCs. The receptors were gathered from a man aged 45-65 years in good health and CMV-seropositive.

The chain has TRBV21-1 and TRBJ1-5; the D call in the table, TRBD1, was not verified against the DNA. TRBV21-1 represents a pseudogene. The CDR3 loop spans 15 amino acids. The CDR3 loop reads CASSKAQHSNQPQHF. CDR3 coding DNA: TGTGCCAGCAGCAAAGCACAGCATAGCAATCAGCCCCAGCATTTT.

As for this clone: Its ends do not fully match the called genes, so a read error is possible. The rearrangement uses TRBV5-4 and TRBJ2-7, with D possibly matching TRBD1 (6 bases). Per the germline V gene, CDR1 is SGHNT and CDR2 is YYREEE (reference sequence). The CDR3 has 14 amino acids. The chain's CDR3 is CASSSRQAPYGQYF. The CDR3 bases are TGTGCCAGCAGCTCCAGACAGGCCCCCTACGGGCAGTACTTC.

A few counts support this clone. V and J are TRBV5-1 and TRBJ1-1; 8 bases fit TRBD1. The CDR3 is 14 residues long. With V trimmed by 1 base and J by 6 bases, 5 bases remained unmatched. Germline CDR1 reads SGHRS; CDR2 reads YFSETQ. The CDR3 here is CASSLTGGVSEAFF. The CDR3 DNA sequence: TGCGCCAGCAGCTTGACAGGGGGGGTATCTGAAGCTTTCTTT.

The J gene is TRBJ1-2, the V gene TRBV4-3; 9 nucleotides agree with TRBD1. Germline lookup yields CDR1 LGHNA and CDR2 YSLEER. V trimming: 6 bases; J trimming: 1 base; junction bases outside the gene matches: 9. The CDR3 totals 16 residues. CDR3 protein: CASRRDRDANNYGYTF. The CDR3 nucleotides are TGCGCCAGCAGACGGGACAGGGACGCTAATAACTATGGCTACACCTTC.

The chain joins TRBV2 to TRBJ1-3; maybe TRBD1 (6 bases). V was cut by 8 bases and J by 0 bases, with 14 bases left in between. CDR3 size: 15 residues. Germline CDR1 is SNHLY and CDR2 is FYNNEI. The CDR3 here is CASVDSPISGNTIYF. The CDR3 nucleotides read TGTGCCAGCGTGGACAGCCCAATCTCTGGAAACACCATATATTTT.

This clone was seen a handful of times. This chain uses TRBV5-1 with TRBJ2-2, with TRBD1 as a possible D gene (6 bases). This CDR3 contains 16 residues. Germline CDR1 and CDR2: SGHRS and YFSETQ. V lost 4 bases and J 4 bases, leaving 17 bases between the germline ends. The CDR3 reads CASSPSEQGITGELFF. The CDR3 DNA follows: TGCGCCAGCAGCCCCTCGGAACAGGGTATCACCGGGGAGCTGTTTTTT.

The chain uses TRBV28 and TRBJ1-1; D is ambiguous. Trimming cost V 10 bases and J 5 bases, with 17 bases left between them. Germline V gene sequence: CDR1 MDHEN, CDR2 SYDVKM. The CDR3 extends over 13 amino acids. This chain's CDR3 is CATPPRGRTEAFF. The CDR3, as DNA: TGTGCCACACCACCCCGTGGGCGAACTGAAGCTTTCTTT.

The rearrangement uses TRBV19 and TRBJ1-1; a possible D gene is TRBD1 (6 bases). There are 16 residues in the CDR3. Germline loops: CDR1 LNHDA, CDR2 SQIVND (reference sequence). V lost 3 bases and J 1 base, leaving 15 bases between the germline ends. The CDR3 region has the DNA TGTGCCAGTAGTATCGGGGGGCTCGGGGGGAACACTGAAGCTTTCTTT. Translating gives CASSIGGLGGNTEAFF. Filled out from reference TRBV19 and TRBJ1-1, the complete variable domain reads DGGITQSPKYLFRKEGQNVTLSCEQNLNHDAMYWYRQDPGQGLRLIYYSQIVNDFQKGDIAEGYSVSREKKESFPLTVTSAQKNPTAFYLCASSIGGLGGNTEAFFGQGTRLTVV.

This chain joins TRBV10-3 and TRBJ1-2, with D hard to call. Trimming left V 0 bases short and J 6 bases short, with 8 bases between. The CDR3 runs 13 residues. Germline values: CDR1 ENHRY, CDR2 SYGVKD. The CDR3 protein is CAISESNRDGYTF. DNA for the CDR3: TGTGCCATCAGTGAGTCGAACCGAGATGGCTACACCTTC.

The V call is TRBV5-1, the J call TRBJ1-1; tentatively, D is TRBD1 (5 bases). The CDR3 length is 14 residues. Germline CDR1 and CDR2: SGHRS and YFSETQ. V gave up 4 bases and J gave up 0 bases, with 10 bases separating them. The DNA of the CDR3 is TGCGCCAGCAGCATGAAGGGGTTGAACACTGAAGCTTTCTTT. Translating it yields CASSMKGLNTEAFF.

The J gene is TRBJ1-6, the V gene TRBV27; no reliable D call. V shed 5 bases and J shed 10 bases, with 18 bases lying between them. The germline V gene encodes CDR1 MNHEY and CDR2 SMNVEV (reference sequence). This CDR3 has 15 residues. CDR3 sequence: CASSHRLGSASPLHF. CDR3 sequence (DNA): TGTGCCAGCAGTCACCGTTTGGGCTCCGCGTCACCCCTCCACTTT.

The genes are TRBV6-5 and TRBJ2-3; a possible D gene is TRBD1 (6 bases). Germline V gene sequence: CDR1 MNHEY, CDR2 SVGAGI. The V end lost 0 bases, the J end lost 3 bases, and 7 bases lay between the germline ends. This CDR3 has 14 residues. The CDR3 coding sequence is TGTGCCAGCAGTTACTCGGACAGAACAGATACGCAGTATTTT. Translating it yields CASSYSDRTDTQYF.

This rearrangement joins TRBV18 to TRBJ1-1; D not certain. Germline CDR1 KGHSH, CDR2 LQKENI. The CDR3 has 15 residues. Trimming removed 2 bases at V and 1 base at J, with 11 bases between. CDR3 sequence: CASSPSATENTEAFF. The CDR3 nucleotides are TGTGCCAGCTCACCATCGGCAACAGAGAACACTGAAGCTTTCTTT. Using reference TRBV18 and TRBJ1-1 for the parts outside the CDR3, the full variable domain is NAGVMQNPRHLVRRRGQEARLRCSPMKGHSHVYWYRQLPEEGLKFMVYLQKENIIDESGMPKERFSAEFPKEGPSILRIQQVVRGDSAAYFCASSPSATENTEAFFGQGTRLTVV.

The chain combines TRBV2 with TRBJ2-5, with 12 bases matching TRBD2. CDR1 is SNHLY and CDR2 is FYNNEI in the germline V gene. The V gene end was trimmed by 9 bases and the J gene end by 5 bases; junction bases not matched to a gene: 13. The CDR3 loop spans 16 amino acids. The CDR3 here is CARLGLAGLMGETQYF. The CDR3 bases are TGTGCCAGGCTCGGACTAGCGGGGTTGATGGGGGAGACCCAGTACTTC. Full variable domain (rest looked up from reference TRBV2 and TRBJ2-5): EPEVTQTPSHQVTQMGQEVILRCVPISNHLYFYWYRQILGQKVEFLVSFYNNEISEKSEIFDDQFSVERPDGSNFTLKIRSTKLEDSAMYFCARLGLAGLMGETQYFGPGTRLLVL.

The V gene is TRBV2, the J gene TRBJ1-5; TRBD1 is a possible D gene (6 bases). This CDR3 has 15 amino acids. CDR1 SNHLY and CDR2 FYNNEI come from the germline V gene. The V end was cut by 6 bases, the J end by 0 bases, with 12 bases between. Here the CDR3 reads CASRDRSNSNQPQHF. The CDR3 DNA reads as TGTGCCAGCAGGGACAGAAGTAATAGCAATCAGCCCCAGCATTTT.

The chain combines TRBV4-1 with TRBJ1-5, with 9 positions matching TRBD1. Germline assignment: CDR1 MGHRA and CDR2 YSYEKL. This CDR3 comprises 21 residues. After removal of 4 bases from V and 0 bases from J, the junction contained 19 bases not matched to a gene. In DNA, the CDR3 is TGCGCCAGCAGCCCTAGAATACCGGGACAGGGATCCCTTCATAGCAATCAGCCCCAGCATTTT. Translating it yields CASSPRIPGQGSLHSNQPQHF.

The chain recombines TRBV7-2 with TRBJ2-7; 8 nucleotides align to TRBD2. J lost 0 bases, V lost 1 base, and 2 bases had no gene match. Germline assignment: CDR1 SGHTA and CDR2 FQGNSA. This CDR3 spans 15 amino acids. The CDR3 DNA follows: TGTGCCAGCAGCTTAGAGGCGGGGGGCTCCTACGAGCAGTACTTC. The encoded protein is CASSLEAGGSYEQYF.

This clone appeared once. This chain links TRBV7-9 with TRBJ2-5; TRBD1 might be the D (5 bases). Germline assignment: CDR1 SEHNR and CDR2 FQNEAQ (reference sequence). The CDR3 has 15 amino acids. V was trimmed by 1 base and J by 4 bases, leaving 13 bases between them. In nucleotides, the CDR3 is TGTGCCAGCAGCTTAGTAGGGGCGAACGGAGAGACCCAGTACTTC. Translating it yields CASSLVGANGETQYF. The full variable domain, completed using reference TRBV7-9 and TRBJ2-5, is DTGVSQNPRHKITKRGQNVTFRCDPISEHNRLYWYRQTLGQGPEFLTYFQNEAQLEKSRLLSDRFSAERPKGSFSTLEIQRTEQGDSAMYLCASSLVGANGETQYFGPGTRLLVL.

The rearrangement uses TRBV18 and TRBJ1-2, with D possibly matching TRBD1 (6 bases). Germline values: CDR1 KGHSH, CDR2 LQKENI. The CDR3 consists of 15 residues. Trimming shortened V by 3 bases and J by 6 bases, and 17 bases separated the two germline ends. The CDR3 sequence is CASSPTGRGSNGYTF. The DNA of the CDR3 is TGTGCCAGCTCACCCACCGGCAGGGGTAGCAATGGCTACACCTTC.

This sequence joins TRBV11-2 and TRBJ2-5; 8 nucleotides line up with TRBD2. V gave up 3 bases and J gave up 1 base; unmatched junction bases: 10. Germline values: CDR1 SGHAT, CDR2 FQNNGV. The CDR3 sequence is 17 residues long. In nucleotides, the CDR3 is TGTGCCAGCAGCTTCAACTCCCTAGCGGGCCGCCAAGAGACCCAGTACTTC. Its translation is CASSFNSLAGRQETQYF.

The chain links TRBV6-5 to TRBJ1-1, with D tentatively TRBD1 (5 bases). With 6 bases removed from V and 11 bases from J, the gap between germline ends came to 13 bases. This CDR3 has 11 residues. Looked up from germline, CDR1 is MNHEY and CDR2 is SVGAGI. The CDR3 sequence: CASRLGTGAFF. For the CDR3, the DNA is TGTGCCAGCAGACTGGGGACTGGGGCTTTCTTT.

The chain couples TRBV5-1 to TRBJ1-4, with a weak D call TRBD1 (5 bases). The germline CDR1 and CDR2 sequences are SGHRS and YFSETQ. Trimming pared 0 bases from V and 7 bases from J, leaving 10 bases between. The CDR3 length is 14 residues. The CDR3 nucleotides read TGCGCCAGCAGCTTGGAGGGGTGGAGTGAAAAACTGTTTTTT. Translation gives CASSLEGWSEKLFF.

The chain recombines TRBV4-3 with TRBJ2-2; 10 bases line up with TRBD1. Germline V CDR1 and CDR2: LGHNA, YSLEER. This CDR3 region has 19 residues. Unmatched junction bases numbered 12, after V lost 1 base and J lost 4 bases. The CDR3 reads CASSQVSGTGEFGTGELFF. CDR3 sequence (DNA): TGCGCCAGCAGCCAAGTTTCCGGGACAGGGGAGTTCGGCACCGGGGAGCTGTTTTTT.

This CDR3 reads CASSPASVITDTQYF. The CDR3 nucleotides are TGTGCCAGCTCACCAGCTAGCGTTATCACAGATACGCAGTATTTT. The chain is built from TRBV18 and TRBJ2-3, with TRBD2 as a possible D gene (6 bases). This CDR3 region has 15 residues. V was pared by 2 bases and J by 2 bases, with 11 bases between. CDR1 and CDR2 from the germline V gene are KGHSH and LQKENI. The variable domain in full, completed from reference TRBV18 and TRBJ2-3, reads NAGVMQNPRHLVRRRGQEARLRCSPMKGHSHVYWYRQLPEEGLKFMVYLQKENIIDESGMPKERFSAEFPKEGPSILRIQQVVRGDSAAYFCASSPASVITDTQYFGPGTRLTVL.

V gene TRBV19 combines with J gene TRBJ1-2, with 9 bases identical to TRBD1. CDR3 length: 16 residues. Trimming cost V 4 bases and J 2 bases; bases outside gene matches: 8. CDR1 and CDR2 (germline): LNHDA, SQIVND (reference sequence). The CDR3 region has the DNA TGTGCCAGTAGTACCGCCGGGACAGGGAGAAACTATGGCTACACCTTC. It yields the protein CASSTAGTGRNYGYTF.

This clone occurred a few times. The V gene is TRBV5-1, the J gene TRBJ2-7, with 10 positions matching TRBD1. CDR1 is SGHRS and CDR2 is YFSETQ in the germline V gene. V gave up 1 base and J gave up 6 bases; unmatched junction bases: 7. This CDR3 contains 15 residues. The CDR3 DNA is TGCGCCAGCAGCTTGACCGCCGGACAGGGGGGCGAGCAGTACTTC. Amino acid sequence: CASSLTAGQGGEQYF.

The rearrangement joins TRBV6-6 to TRBJ1-6, with D possibly being TRBD1 (5 bases). V was clipped by 6 bases and J by 7 bases, with 19 bases between them. This CDR3 is 16 amino acids long. CDR1 and CDR2 from the germline V gene are MNHNY and SVGAGI (reference sequence). CDR3 nucleotide sequence: TGTGCCAGCAGCCCCCTGGCAGGGATGTCGAATTCACCCCTCCACTTT. It translates to CASSPLAGMSNSPLHF.